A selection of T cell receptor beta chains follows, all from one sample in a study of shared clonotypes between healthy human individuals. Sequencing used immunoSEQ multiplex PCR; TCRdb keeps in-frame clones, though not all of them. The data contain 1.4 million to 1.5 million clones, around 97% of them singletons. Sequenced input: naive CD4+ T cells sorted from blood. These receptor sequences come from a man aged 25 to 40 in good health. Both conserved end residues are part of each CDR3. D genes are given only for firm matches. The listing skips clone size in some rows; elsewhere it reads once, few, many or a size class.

CASSLVPDNQPQHF	TGCGCCAGCAGCTTGGTTCCAGACAATCAGCCCCAGCATTTT	TRBV5-1	NA	TRBJ1-5	NA
CASSLRQGGQPQHF	TGTGCCAGCAGCTTACGGCAGGGCGGCCAGCCCCAGCATTTT	TRBV7-2	NA	TRBJ1-5	NA
CASSWGLAGDNEQFF	TGTGCCAGCAGCTGGGGACTAGCGGGAGACAATGAGCAGTTCTTC	TRBV4-2	NA	TRBJ2-1	TRBD2
CASSLGTGATNEKLFF	TGCGCCAGCAGCTTGGGGACAGGGGCAACTAATGAAAAACTGTTTTTT	TRBV5-1	NA	TRBJ1-4	TRBD1
CASSLANRGESEQYF	TGTGCCAGCAGCTTGGCCAACAGGGGTGAATCCGAGCAGTACTTC	TRBV5-4	NA	TRBJ2-7	TRBD1
CASSRGKTGTEYSNQPQHF	TGCGCCAGCAGTCGGGGGAAAACCGGGACAGAGTATAGCAATCAGCCCCAGCATTTT	TRBV10-2	NA	TRBJ1-5	TRBD1
CASSLGLAGTSLYNEQFF	TGTGCCAGCTCGTTAGGACTAGCGGGAACGTCCCTCTACAATGAGCAGTTCTTC	TRBV18	NA	TRBJ2-1	TRBD2
CASSLGGRGETQYF	TGTGCCAGCAGCCTCGGGGGAAGGGGGGAGACCCAGTACTTC	TRBV5-5	once	TRBJ2-5	NA
CASRELSITDTQYF	TGTGCCAGCAGGGAACTGAGCATCACAGATACGCAGTATTTT	TRBV6-1	NA	TRBJ2-3	NA
CASSLGIAGYNEQFF	TGTGCCAGCAGCTTAGGAATAGCGGGGTACAATGAGCAGTTCTTC	TRBV11-2	NA	TRBJ2-1	TRBD2
CASSEGFTGELFF	TGCGCCAGCAGTGAGGGGTTCACCGGGGAGCTGTTTTTT	TRBV10-1	NA	TRBJ2-2	NA
CSVSGLAGDVPSVRFF	TGCAGCGTATCGGGACTAGCGGGAGATGTTCCTTCGGTGCGGTTCTTC	TRBV29-1	NA	TRBJ2-1	TRBD2
CASDPLSNTQYF	TGTGCCAGCGACCCCCTGTCCAATACGCAGTATTTT	TRBV6-1	NA	TRBJ2-3	NA